This passage covers 8 T cell receptor beta chains from one sample sequenced in a study of early T cells in non-severe SARS-CoV-2 infection. Using its own MiXCR run on the 5' RACE reads, TCRdb lists one record per CDR3 protein. The sample has more than 85,000 distinct CDR3 sequences; roughly 15% are singletons. The sample in question was whole blood, obtained at baseline. These receptors were obtained from an adult who was a healthcare worker with PCR-confirmed SARS-CoV-2 infection or an uninfected control (not recorded which).

The chain joins TRBV19 to TRBJ1-2; D not resolved. From germline, CDR1 is LNHDA and CDR2 SQIVND (reference sequence). V lost 4 bases and J lost 4, with 7 bases in between. CDR3 size: 12 residues. The CDR3 bases are TGTGCCAGTAGTACCCGGAGCTATGGCTACACCTTC. Encoded protein: CASSTRSYGYTF. Combining the CDR3 with reference TRBV19 and TRBJ1-2 gives the whole variable domain DGGITQSPKYLFRKEGQNVTLSCEQNLNHDAMYWYRQDPGQGLRLIYYSQIVNDFQKGDIAEGYSVSREKKESFPLTVTSAQKNPTAFYLCASSTRSYGYTFGSGTRLTVV.

The rearrangement joins TRBV6-5 to TRBJ2-7; 7 bases fit TRBD2. The CDR3 spans 14 residues. Germline values: CDR1 MNHEY, CDR2 SVGAGI. Trimming removed 2 bases from V and 0 bases from J; junction bases left unmatched: 1. CDR3 nucleotides: TGTGCCAGCAGTTACGGGGGGGACTCCTACGAGCAGTACTTC. Amino acids: CASSYGGDSYEQYF.

The V gene is TRBV3-1, the J gene TRBJ2-1; D is undetermined. The CDR3 covers 13 residues. The ends were cut back, 8 bases at V and 2 bases at J, with 10 bases in the middle. Germline V gene data show CDR1 as LGHDT and CDR2 as YNNKEL (reference sequence). For the CDR3, the DNA is TGTGCCAGCGGCGCTACCCCCTACAATGAGCAGTTCTTC. This gives the protein CASGATPYNEQFF.

The J gene is TRBJ1-6, the V gene TRBV28; D unresolved. The germline V gene has CDR1 MDHEN and CDR2 SYDVKM. V dropped 7 bases and J dropped 10 bases, with 11 bases sitting between them. The CDR3 covers 12 residues. The CDR3 DNA reads TGTGCCAGCATCCAGGAGGGATCACCCCTCCACTTT. Translating gives CASIQEGSPLHF.

In the case of this clonotype: The CDR3 ends on some other residue instead of the conserved phenylalanine or tryptophan, so this is likely a read error. J is TRBJ2-2 and V is TRBV5-1; the match to TRBD1 covers 12 bases. CDR1 SGHRS and CDR2 YFSETQ come from the germline V gene. There are 16 residues in the CDR3. Germline trimming cut 4 bases from V and 5 bases from J; bases unmatched to any gene: 6. In DNA form, the CDR3 reads TGCGCCAGCAGCCCGGGACAGGGGGCCGGGACCGGGGAGCTGTTTTCT. It is translated as CASSPGQGAGTGELFS.

The chain employs TRBV19 and TRBJ1-5; 7 bases are shared with TRBD1. V dropped 10 bases and J dropped 2; count of bases not matched to a gene: 2. CDR3 length: 12 amino acids. CDR1 LNHDA and CDR2 SQIVND come from the germline V gene (reference sequence). CDR3 region: CAIGTGNQPQHF. CDR3 nucleotides: TGTGCCATCGGGACAGGCAATCAGCCCCAGCATTTT.

The CDR3 loop is CASSYQGQQETQYF. The CDR3 nucleotides read TGTGCCAGCAGTTACCAGGGACAGCAAGAGACCCAGTACTTC. The chain carries TRBV28 and TRBJ2-5; TRBD1 agrees at 7 bases. Germline CDR1 is MDHEN and CDR2 is SYDVKM. The CDR3 covers 14 residues. J was trimmed by 2 bases and V by 4 bases; bases with no gene match: 4.

This clonotype was detected a few times. This rearrangement joins TRBV29-1 to TRBJ2-1, with 9 bases lining up with TRBD1. The ends lost 8 bases at V and 9 bases at J; junction bases unmatched: 8. This CDR3 is built from 12 residues. Germline assignment: CDR1 SQVTM and CDR2 ANQGSEA. CDR3 nucleotides: TGCAGCAAATTTTCGACAGGGGGTGAGCAGTTCTTC. This gives the protein CSKFSTGGEQFF.